Below, 10 T cell receptor beta chains from the same sample are listed, as sequenced in a study of blood T cells in healthy people across ages (dated by TCRdb to 2015 to 2017). The library was built by means of 5' RACE. The reads were generated on an Illumina HiSeq 2500. A second PCR of roughly 6 to 11 cycles was performed with a sample-barcoded 5' primer and a J-beta primer mix. TCRdb reworked the public reads: Q25 trimming with fastp, MiXCR clone assembly, productive beta chains retained. Here each entry gathers all rows of one CDR3 protein and keeps the most common genes and DNA. The sample table holds roughly 560,000 distinct CDR3 sequences, of which 24% were seen once. The ten largest make up 8.7% of the sample. The sample also formed part of further work on T cells of mothers and their children.

Sequencing was carried out using blood. The source is a boy between 10 and 17 years old in good health.

Only a few counts were recorded for this clonotype. V usage is TRBV4-1 and J usage is TRBJ1-3; D may be TRBD1 (6 bases). Per the germline V gene, CDR1 is MGHRA and CDR2 is YSYEKL. V was clipped by 3 bases and J by 0 bases, with 24 bases between them. The CDR3 spans 20 residues. Here the CDR3 reads CASSQSRGTRALGSGNTIYF. CDR3 bases: TGCGCCAGCAGCCAGAGTCGTGGGACACGCGCGTTGGGCTCTGGAAACACCATATATTTT.

This clonotype occurred many times. The chain has TRBV7-9 and TRBJ2-1; D possibly matches TRBD1 or TRBD2 (5 bases each). The CDR3 sequence is 13 residues long. Between the trimmed V and J ends, which lost 4 bases and 7 bases, there was a span of 11 bases. Germline CDR1 reads SEHNR; CDR2 reads FQNEAQ (reference sequence). CDR3 residues: CASSSSGRNEQFF. The CDR3 DNA reads TGTGCCAGCAGCTCCTCGGGGCGAAATGAGCAGTTCTTC.

The rearrangement links TRBV9 to TRBJ2-6, with 9 positions matching TRBD1. V dropped 2 bases and J dropped 0; count of bases not matched to a gene: 6. The CDR3 is 18 residues long. CDR1 and CDR2 (germline): SGDLS, YYNGEE. CDR3: CASSVGGTGSSGANVLTF. CDR3 sequence (DNA): TGTGCCAGCAGCGTGGGCGGGACAGGGTCCTCTGGGGCCAACGTCCTGACTTTC.

CDR3 DNA: TGTGCCGGGACTGGTTCCTCCTACGAGCAGTACTTC. Translated: CAGTGSSYEQYF. The chain is built from TRBV6-2 or TRBV6-3 and TRBJ2-5; a weak D match, TRBD2 (6 bases). Near its end, the DNA agrees better with TRBJ2-7, so the J call may be wrong. Germline CDR1 reads MNHEY; CDR2 reads SVGEGT. CDR3 length: 12 residues.

This chain joins TRBV24-1 and TRBJ2-5; tentatively, D is TRBD1 (6 bases). Trimming removed 5 bases from V and 5 bases from J, with 20 bases in between. This CDR3 comprises 16 residues. The germline CDR1 and CDR2 sequences are KGHDR and SFDVKD. The chain's CDR3 is CATSVQGQGFRETQYF. In DNA, the CDR3 is TGTGCCACCAGTGTCCAGGGGCAGGGGTTCAGGGAGACCCAGTACTTC.

Comments on this clonotype: The CDR3 carries no conserved terminal phenylalanine or tryptophan, so it likely arises from a read error. The CDR3, as DNA: TGTGCCAGCAGCTTAGCCCCGGACGAGGGGTACGAGCAGTACTCC. Translated: CASSLAPDEGYEQYS. The chain carries TRBV7-2 and TRBJ2-7; D may correspond to TRBD1 or TRBD2 (5 bases each). Trimming pared 0 bases from V and 4 bases from J, leaving 13 bases between. Germline CDR1 and CDR2: SGHTA and FQGNSA. The CDR3 covers 15 residues.

This clonotype showed up just a few times. The chain joins TRBV11-1 to TRBJ2-5, with 11 bases aligning to TRBD2. The end of the DNA is better explained by TRBJ2-1, so the J call may be wrong. This CDR3 is 20 amino acids long. Per germline, CDR1 SGHAT and CDR2 FQDESV (reference sequence). CDR3 DNA sequence: TGTGCCAGCAGCCCCAGTCTAGCGGGAGGTACATTCTACTTCTACAATGAGCAGTTCTTC. It is translated as CASSPSLAGGTFYFYNEQFF.

There are a few counts of this clonotype. One junction end does not reproduce the germline sequence, and a read error may be involved. V gene TRBV4-3 combines with J gene TRBJ2-5, with 7 bases that match TRBD2. The CDR3 sequence is 16 residues long. Germline CDR1 LGHNA, CDR2 YSLEER. The CDR3 here is CASSQDSTGGGETQYF. As DNA, the CDR3 is TGCGCCAGCAGTCAAGATAGTACGGGGGGAGGAGAGACCCAGTACTTC.

In this sample, this clonotype turned up a few times. The rearrangement joins TRBV25-1 to TRBJ2-1; D is unclear. CDR1 and CDR2 (germline): MGHDK, SYGVNS. The CDR3 loop spans 17 amino acids. Trimming stripped 3 bases from V and 0 bases from J, with 15 bases between. The CDR3 bases are TGTGCCAGCAGTGACCCCTGGCAGGAGAGCTCCTACAATGAGCAGTTCTTC. This sequence encodes CASSDPWQESSYNEQFF.

In this sample, this clonotype turned up once. CDR3 amino acids: CASRLGGHGAEAFF. As DNA, the CDR3 is TGTGCCAGCAGACTAGGGGGCCACGGGGCTGAAGCTTTCTTT. The chain uses TRBV2 and TRBJ1-1; 7 nucleotides line up with TRBD1. CDR1 and CDR2 (germline): SNHLY, FYNNEI. With 6 bases clipped from V and 6 bases from J, the junction kept 10 bases outside the gene matches. The CDR3 is made up of 14 amino acids.